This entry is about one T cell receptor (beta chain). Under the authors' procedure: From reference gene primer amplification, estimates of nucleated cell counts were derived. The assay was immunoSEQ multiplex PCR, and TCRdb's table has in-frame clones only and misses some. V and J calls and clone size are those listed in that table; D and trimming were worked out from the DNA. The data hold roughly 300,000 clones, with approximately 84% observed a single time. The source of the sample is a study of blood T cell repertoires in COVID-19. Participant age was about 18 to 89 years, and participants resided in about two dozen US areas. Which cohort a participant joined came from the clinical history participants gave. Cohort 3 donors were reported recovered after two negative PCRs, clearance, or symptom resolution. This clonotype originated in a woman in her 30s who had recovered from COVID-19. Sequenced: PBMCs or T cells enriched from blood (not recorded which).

CDR3 region: CASYLSWGLIQYF. CDR3 sequence (DNA): TGCGCCAGCTATCTATCTTGGGGACTCATTCAGTACTTC. The chain joins TRBV23-1 to TRBJ2-4; possible D gene TRBD2, 6 bases. TRBV23-1 is placed among ORFs of uncertain function. The V end was cut by 8 bases, the J end by 9 bases, with 17 bases between. The CDR3 length is 13 residues.